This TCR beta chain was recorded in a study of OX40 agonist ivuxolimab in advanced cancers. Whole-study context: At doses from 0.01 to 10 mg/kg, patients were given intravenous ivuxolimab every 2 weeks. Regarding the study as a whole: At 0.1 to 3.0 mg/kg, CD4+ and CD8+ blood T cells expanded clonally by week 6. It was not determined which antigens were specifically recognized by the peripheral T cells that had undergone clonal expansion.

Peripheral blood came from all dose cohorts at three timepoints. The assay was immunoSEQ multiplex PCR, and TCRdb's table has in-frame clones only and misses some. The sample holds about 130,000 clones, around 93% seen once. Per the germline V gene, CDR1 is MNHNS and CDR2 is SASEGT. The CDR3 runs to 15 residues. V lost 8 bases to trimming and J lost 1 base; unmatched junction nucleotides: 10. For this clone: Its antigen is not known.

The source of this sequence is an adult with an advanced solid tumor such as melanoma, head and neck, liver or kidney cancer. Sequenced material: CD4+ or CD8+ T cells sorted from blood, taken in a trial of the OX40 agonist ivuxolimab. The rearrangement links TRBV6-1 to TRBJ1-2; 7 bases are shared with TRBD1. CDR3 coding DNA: TGTGCCAGCGGAGGGGGGACAGACAATAACTATGGCTACACCTTC. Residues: CASGGGTDNNYGYTF.